This passage covers 15 T cell receptor beta chains from one sample sequenced in a study of cytomegalovirus exposure and HLA in healthy donors (dated by TCRdb to the late 2010s). Library preparation was by the immunoSEQ multiplex PCR assay. A mixture of 60 forward primers for TCR Vbeta segments and 13 reverse primers for TCR Jbeta segments was used in the multiplex PCR. The table comes from immuneACCESS by way of TCRdb, which keeps in-frame sequences with V and J called. Part of the clones is missing from these tables; in studies checked, under half for an unresolved V gene and the rest for unknown reasons. This sample is represented by some 99,000 clones; around 81% of them were singletons. Over 2% of the sample is held by the ten biggest clonotypes. The sequenced sample consisted of PBMCs. Every receptor here comes from a woman aged 25 to 39 in good health and CMV-seronegative.

The chain has TRBV2 and TRBJ1-4, with TRBD1 as a possible D gene (6 bases). The CDR3 loop spans 16 amino acids. Trimming stripped 8 bases from V and 0 bases from J, with 16 bases between. CDR1 and CDR2 (germline): SNHLY, FYNNEI. The CDR3: CASSLQGFATNEKLFF. Written as DNA, the CDR3 is TGTGCCAGCTCTCTCCAGGGGTTTGCAACTAATGAAAAACTGTTTTTT.

The sample holds a few counts of this clone. The CDR3 DNA is TGTGCCAGCAGCCAGGACAGGGACGGGGGAAACACCATATATTTT. Its protein is CASSQDRDGGNTIYF. The chain links TRBV11-2 to TRBJ1-3; 8 bases agree with TRBD1. Germline V gives CDR1 SGHAT, CDR2 FQNNGV. After removal of 5 bases from V and 4 bases from J, the junction contained 7 bases not matched to a gene. This CDR3 is built from 15 residues. Full variable domain (missing parts from reference TRBV11-2 and TRBJ1-3): EAGVAQSPRYKIIEKRQSVAFWCNPISGHATLYWYQQILGQGPKLLIQFQNNGVVDDSQLPKDRFSAERLKGVDSTLKIQPAKLEDSAVYLCASSQDRDGGNTIYFGEGSWLTVV.

The chain has TRBV19 and TRBJ1-2; 7 bases map to TRBD1. The V gene's germline CDR1 is LNHDA and CDR2 SQIVND (reference sequence). This CDR3 has 13 residues. V dropped 11 bases and J dropped 4; count of bases not matched to a gene: 10. CDR3 DNA: TGTGCCTCATCGGGACAGCGTTCCTATGGCTACACCTTC. Amino acid sequence: CASSGQRSYGYTF.

The J gene is TRBJ2-1, the V gene TRBV29-1; 8 nucleotides align to TRBD2. V gave up 3 bases and J gave up 8 bases; unmatched junction bases: 6. CDR3 length equals 13 residues. Per the germline V gene, CDR1 is SQVTM and CDR2 is ANQGSEA. The CDR3 loop reads CSVDGRAAHEQFF. As DNA, the CDR3 is TGCAGCGTTGACGGGAGGGCCGCGCATGAGCAGTTCTTC.

This chain uses TRBV10-3 with TRBJ2-2, with 8 bases aligning to TRBD2. Germline V gene sequence: CDR1 ENHRY, CDR2 SYGVKD. V dropped 6 bases and J dropped 5; count of bases not matched to a gene: 2. The CDR3 spans 13 residues. The CDR3, as DNA: TGTGCCATCAGGGAGCGGGAGACCGGGGAGCTGTTTTTT. It yields the protein CAIRERETGELFF.

This chain joins TRBV2 and TRBJ2-7, with 8 bases matching TRBD2. The CDR3 is 14 residues long. The germline V gene has CDR1 SNHLY and CDR2 FYNNEI. V shed 0 bases, J shed 6 bases, and the junction held 4 bases outside the gene matches. CDR3 region: CASSEASGIGEQYF. CDR3 DNA: TGTGCCAGCAGTGAAGCTAGCGGGATTGGCGAGCAGTACTTC.

This sequence joins TRBV12-5 and TRBJ2-7, with TRBD1 identical over 9 bases. The CDR3 runs to 13 residues. Per germline, CDR1 LGHNT and CDR2 FRNRAP. The ends lost 6 bases at V and 5 bases at J; junction bases unmatched: 5. CDR3 sequence (DNA): TGTGCTAGTGGAGATGGACAGGGGAACGAGCAGTACTTC. Translated: CASGDGQGNEQYF.

As for this clone: Germline is not matched at one junction end, which may reflect a read error. The V call is TRBV7-9, the J call TRBJ1-1; D call uncertain. The CDR3 runs 13 residues. Germline V gives CDR1 SEHNR, CDR2 FQNEAQ (reference sequence). The CDR3 loop reads CSSSLDGHGEAFF. CDR3 sequence (DNA): TGTTCCAGCAGCTTAGATGGTCACGGGGAAGCTTTCTTT. Based on the CDR3 plus reference TRBV7-9 and TRBJ1-1, the full variable domain is DTGVSQNPRHKITKRGQNVTFRCDPISEHNRLYWYRQTLGQGPEFLTYFQNEAQLEKSRLLSDRFSAERPKGSFSTLEIQRTEQGDSAMYLCSSSLDGHGEAFFGQGTRLTVV.

V gene TRBV9 combines with J gene TRBJ2-5; 7 positions match TRBD2. The CDR3 loop spans 14 amino acids. Germline loops: CDR1 SGDLS, CDR2 YYNGEE. V was pared by 0 bases and J by 4 bases, with 3 bases of the junction left unmatched. Written as DNA, the CDR3 is TGTGCCAGCAGCGTAGGGACTAGTGGAGAGACCCAGTACTTC. Its translation: CASSVGTSGETQYF.

V and J are TRBV27 and TRBJ2-5; D is perhaps TRBD1 (5 bases). With 1 base removed from V and 0 bases from J, the gap between germline ends came to 21 bases. The CDR3 has 19 amino acids. Germline V gene sequence: CDR1 MNHEY, CDR2 SMNVEV (reference sequence). CDR3 in amino acids: CASSLFGTSDTRNQETQYF. The CDR3 bases are TGTGCCAGCAGTTTATTTGGAACGTCGGACACGCGGAACCAAGAGACCCAGTACTTC.

The chain couples TRBV5-1 to TRBJ1-2; TRBD1 matches at 7 bases. CDR3 length: 17 amino acids. The J segment lost 4 bases and the V segment lost 4 bases, leaving 16 bases of the junction unmatched. CDR1 is SGHRS and CDR2 is YFSETQ in the germline V gene. This chain's CDR3 is CASSRNYEMRTGYGYTF. The CDR3 DNA reads TGCGCCAGCAGCCGAAATTACGAAATGCGGACAGGCTATGGCTACACCTTC.

The V and J genes are TRBV11-2 and TRBJ1-4, with D possibly being TRBD1 (6 bases). CDR3 length: 14 residues. V gave up 5 bases and J gave up 10 bases, with 17 bases separating them. Germline V CDR1 and CDR2: SGHAT, FQNNGV. The chain's CDR3 is CASSPGTKGGKLFF. In nucleotides, the CDR3 is TGTGCCAGCAGCCCCGGGACGAAAGGGGGAAAACTGTTTTTT.

This sequence joins TRBV11-2 and TRBJ2-5, with D perhaps matching TRBD2 (6 bases). V was pared by 6 bases and J by 6 bases, with 14 bases between. The CDR3 contains 13 residues. The germline V gene encodes CDR1 SGHAT and CDR2 FQNNGV. CDR3 region: CASRQEGRKTQYF. CDR3 DNA: TGTGCCAGCAGGCAGGAGGGGAGGAAGACCCAGTACTTC.

V is TRBV5-4 and J is TRBJ1-2; D is unresolved. In germline, CDR1 is SGHNT, CDR2 YYREEE (reference sequence). This CDR3 contains 14 residues. Trimming shortened V by 1 base and J by 8 bases, and 15 bases separated the two germline ends. CDR3 DNA: TGTGCCAGCAGCTTGTCCTCTCGCGGCGAGGGCTACACCTTC. Translating gives CASSLSSRGEGYTF.

This chain joins TRBV7-2 and TRBJ1-4; D remains unclear. Germline V CDR1 and CDR2: SGHTA, FQGNSA. The CDR3 has 13 residues. Trimming removed 6 bases from V and 7 bases from J, with 12 bases in between. The CDR3 spells CASRRGGGEKLFF. CDR3 nucleotides: TGTGCCAGCAGAAGAGGTGGAGGTGAAAAACTGTTTTTT. The full variable domain, completed using reference TRBV7-2 and TRBJ1-4, is GAGVSQSPSNKVTEKGKDVELRCDPISGHTALYWYRQSLGQGLEFLIYFQGNSAPDKSGLPSDRFSAERTGGSVSTLTIQRTQQEDSAVYLCASRRGGGEKLFFGSGTQLSVL.